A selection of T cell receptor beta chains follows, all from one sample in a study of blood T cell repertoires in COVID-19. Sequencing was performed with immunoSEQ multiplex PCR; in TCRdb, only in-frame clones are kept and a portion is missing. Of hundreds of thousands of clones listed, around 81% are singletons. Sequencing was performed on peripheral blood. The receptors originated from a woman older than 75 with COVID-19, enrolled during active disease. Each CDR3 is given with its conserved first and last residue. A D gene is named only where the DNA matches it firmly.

CDR3 DNA: TGTGCCTGGAGTGTACCAACAGGGTTCGTTTTT
CDR3 protein: CAWSVPTGFVF
V gene: TRBV30
J gene: TRBJ1-4
D gene: -

CDR3 DNA: TGTGCCAGCGGATCACAGGGGTGGGTCACAGATACGCAGTATTTT
CDR3 protein: CASGSQGWVTDTQYF
V gene: TRBV28
J gene: TRBJ2-3
D gene: TRBD1

CDR3 DNA: TGTGCCAGCAGTTTTGGGACAAACTACGAGCAGTACTTC
CDR3 protein: CASSFGTNYEQYF
V gene: TRBV6-5
J gene: TRBJ2-7
D gene: -

CDR3 DNA: TGTGCCAGCAGTTCGCGCGGTGGCGGTTTGACCTTC
CDR3 protein: CASSSRGGGLTF
V gene: TRBV2
J gene: TRBJ1-2
D gene: -

CDR3 DNA: TGTGCCAGCAGCATTTTCTGGGAGGGTGAAGCTTTCTTT
CDR3 protein: CASSIFWEGEAFF
V gene: TRBV6-2/TRBV6-3
J gene: TRBJ1-1
D gene: -

CDR3 DNA: TGTGCCACCAGTGATAACGGACTTGGCTACACCTTC
CDR3 protein: CATSDNGLGYTF
V gene: TRBV24-1
J gene: TRBJ1-2
D gene: -

CDR3 DNA: TGCAGCGTTGGACGGGACAGAAACGCTCAGCCCCAGCATTTT
CDR3 protein: CSVGRDRNAQPQHF
V gene: TRBV29-1
J gene: TRBJ1-5
D gene: TRBD1

CDR3 DNA: TGTGCCATCAGTGGCGGGGCTAGCACAGATACGCAGTATTTT
CDR3 protein: CAISGGASTDTQYF
V gene: TRBV10-3
J gene: TRBJ2-3
D gene: -

CDR3 DNA: TGTGCCAGCAGTTTAAGCCTTCTACCGAGTAGAGATACGCAGTATTTT
CDR3 protein: CASSLSLLPSRDTQYF
V gene: TRBV28
J gene: TRBJ2-3
D gene: -

CDR3 DNA: TGCAGTGCCAGACAGAACACTGAAGCTTTCTTT
CDR3 protein: CSARQNTEAFF
V gene: TRBV20-1
J gene: TRBJ1-1
D gene: -

CDR3 DNA: TGTGCCAGTAGGGTTGGGGGGTATAGCAATCAGCCCCAGCATTTT
CDR3 protein: CASRVGGYSNQPQHF
V gene: TRBV19
J gene: TRBJ1-5
D gene: -

CDR3 DNA: TGTGCCAGCAGCCCCCGAGCGGGAGCGGATACGCAGTATTTT
CDR3 protein: CASSPRAGADTQYF
V gene: TRBV7-3
J gene: TRBJ2-3
D gene: TRBD2

CDR3 DNA: TGTGCCAGCAGTGAATGGCAGGGGTCCGCTTACAATGAGCAGTTCTTC
CDR3 protein: CASSEWQGSAYNEQFF
V gene: TRBV25-1
J gene: TRBJ2-1
D gene: -

CDR3 DNA: TGTGCCAGCAGCTACAGTAATGAAAAACTGTTTTTT
CDR3 protein: CASSYSNEKLFF
V gene: TRBV9
J gene: TRBJ1-4
D gene: -

CDR3 DNA: TGTGCCAGTAGCGAAACTAGCGTCAAGCAGTATTTT
CDR3 protein: CASSETSVKQYF
V gene: TRBV19
J gene: TRBJ2-3
D gene: TRBD2

CDR3 DNA: TGTGCCAGCAGACAGGAAACCTCTGGAAACACCATATATTTT
CDR3 protein: CASRQETSGNTIYF
V gene: TRBV7-9
J gene: TRBJ1-3
D gene: -